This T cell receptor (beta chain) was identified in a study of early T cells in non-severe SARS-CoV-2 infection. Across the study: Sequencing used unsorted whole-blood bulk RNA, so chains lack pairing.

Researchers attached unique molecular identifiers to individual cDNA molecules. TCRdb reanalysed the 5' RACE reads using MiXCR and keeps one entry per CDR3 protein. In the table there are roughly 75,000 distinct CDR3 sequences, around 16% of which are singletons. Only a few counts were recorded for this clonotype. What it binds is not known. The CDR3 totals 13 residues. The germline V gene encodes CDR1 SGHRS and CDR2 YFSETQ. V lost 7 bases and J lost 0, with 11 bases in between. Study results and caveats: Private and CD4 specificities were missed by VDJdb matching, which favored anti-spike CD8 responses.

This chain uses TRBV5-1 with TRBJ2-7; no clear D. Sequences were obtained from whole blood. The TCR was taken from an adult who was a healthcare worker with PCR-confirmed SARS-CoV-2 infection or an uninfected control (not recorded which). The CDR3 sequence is CASGRENSYEQYF. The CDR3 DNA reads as TGCGCCAGCGGCCGTGAGAACTCCTACGAGCAGTACTTC. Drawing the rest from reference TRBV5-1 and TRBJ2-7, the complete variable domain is KAGVTQTPRYLIKTRGQQVTLSCSPISGHRSVSWYQQTPGQGLQFLFEYFSETQRNKGNFPGRFSGRQFSNSRSEMNVSTLELGDSALYLCASGRENSYEQYFGPGTRLTVT.